The text below deals with one TCR beta chain. This entry belongs to a study of OX40 agonist ivuxolimab in advanced cancers. Assay: immunoSEQ multiplex PCR; the TCRdb copy retains only in-frame clones and omits some. The sample holds about 100,000 clones; around nine tenths are singletons and the top ten take around 0.31%. J lost 6 bases, V lost 7 bases, and 11 bases had no gene match. Germline CDR1 SGHTA, CDR2 FQGNSA. The length of the CDR3 is 15 residues. This rearrangement joins TRBV7-2 to TRBJ2-1, with 8 bases aligning to TRBD1. Material: CD4+ or CD8+ T cells sorted from blood, obtained in a trial of the OX40 agonist ivuxolimab. The TCR originated in an adult with an advanced solid tumor such as melanoma, head and neck, liver or kidney cancer. CDR3 coding DNA: TGTGCCAGCAACCAGGGGGCTCGGCCAACCAATGAGCAGTTCTTC. It codes for CASNQGARPTNEQFF.